These 10 T cell receptor beta chains came from one sample sequenced in a study of Graves' ophthalmopathy and Graves' hyperthyroidism. Amplification from RNA transcripts yielded the TCR beta CDR3 regions. RT-PCR was first run with HTBI primers, then multiplex PCR in a second round. A single record per CDR3 protein comes from TCRdb applying MiXCR to the multiplex PCR reads. This sample has about 480,000 distinct CDR3 sequences, with approximately 14% found just once. The sequenced material came from blood. These receptor sequences come from a woman aged 25-40 years with Graves' ophthalmopathy.

This clonotype was detected ten times or more. The chain uses TRBV28 and TRBJ1-1, with D uncertain. CDR3 length equals 12 residues. The germline gives CDR1 MDHEN, CDR2 SYDVKM. V was shortened by 5 bases and J by 8 bases, with 12 bases between the two germline ends. CDR3 nucleotide sequence: TGTGCCAGCAGTCAACGGGCTAGGGAAGCTTTCTTT. It translates to CASSQRAREAFF.

This clonotype has a single count. The J gene is TRBJ1-5, the V gene TRBV10-3; 9 positions agree with TRBD1. The CDR3 runs to 13 residues. Germline trimming cut 8 bases from V and 6 bases from J; bases unmatched to any gene: 5. CDR1 and CDR2 (germline): ENHRY, SYGVKD. The CDR3 nucleotides are TGTGCCATCGGGGACAGGGCGGTTCAGCCCCAGCATTTT. Protein: CAIGDRAVQPQHF.

This clonotype was observed at least ten times. The gene calls are TRBV6-5 and TRBJ2-7, with unresolved D. The ends were cut back, 6 bases at V and 0 bases at J, with 15 bases in the middle. Germline lookup yields CDR1 MNHEY and CDR2 SVGAGI. The CDR3 contains 15 residues. CDR3 amino acids: CASRYTESSSYEQYF. CDR3 nucleotides: TGTGCCAGCAGGTACACAGAAAGCAGCTCCTACGAGCAGTACTTC.

This clonotype came up many times. The CDR3 sequence is CASSSESGQGSDEQYF. CDR3 in DNA: TGTGCCAGCAGCTCTGAATCGGGACAGGGAAGCGACGAGCAGTACTTC. The rearrangement links TRBV9 to TRBJ2-7; 9 nucleotides agree with TRBD1. CDR1 is SGDLS, CDR2 YYNGEE, per germline. J was trimmed by 5 bases and V by 4 bases; bases with no gene match: 13. The CDR3 is made up of 16 amino acids.

This clonotype was counted at least ten times. Without the conserved terminal phenylalanine or tryptophan, this CDR3 likely stems from a read error. The gene calls are TRBV6-5 and TRBJ1-2; TRBD1 aligns across 7 bases. This CDR3 has 14 amino acids. Germline values: CDR1 MNHEY, CDR2 SVGAGI. The J segment lost 4 bases and the V segment lost 9 bases, leaving 11 bases of the junction unmatched. In DNA form, the CDR3 reads TGTGCCAGTAGACGCGGGGACAGCAGCTATGGCTACACCCTC. This encodes CASRRGDSSYGYTL.

This clonotype was seen ten or more times. This CDR3 fails to terminate in the conserved phenylalanine or tryptophan, so it likely reflects a read error. CDR3 coding DNA: TGTGCCAGCAGCTCCTCAACTTATAGCAATCAGCCCCAGCATCTT. Protein: CASSSSTYSNQPQHL. V is TRBV27 and J is TRBJ1-5; D gene ambiguous. The CDR3 contains 15 residues. Germline assignment: CDR1 MNHEY and CDR2 SMNVEV (reference sequence). V was trimmed by 6 bases and J by 0 bases, leaving 12 bases between them.

This clonotype has a count of ten or more. The chain links TRBV20-1 to TRBJ2-4; 8 positions agree with TRBD1. CDR3 length: 14 amino acids. CDR1 is DFQATT and CDR2 is SNEGSKA in the germline V gene (reference sequence). J was trimmed by 6 bases and V by 0 bases; bases with no gene match: 4. Here the CDR3 reads CSARDRGLANIQYF. The CDR3 DNA reads as TGCAGTGCTAGAGACAGGGGGCTGGCAAACATTCAGTACTTC.

This clonotype was picked up many times. The rearrangement joins TRBV13 to TRBJ2-2, with 8 bases identical to TRBD2. The CDR3 is 14 residues long. With V trimmed by 1 base and J by 7 bases, 2 bases remained unmatched. Per the germline V gene, CDR1 is PRHDT and CDR2 is FYEKMQ (reference sequence). CDR3 sequence (DNA): TGTGCCAGCAGCTTAGCGGGAGGGCACGGGGAGCTGTTTTTT. It specifies CASSLAGGHGELFF.

This clonotype was recorded many times. The chain joins TRBV16 to TRBJ1-1; 8 bases match TRBD1. CDR3 length: 14 residues. The V gene's germline CDR1 is KGHSY and CDR2 FQNENV. V shed 2 bases, J shed 5 bases, and the junction held 4 bases outside the gene matches. The CDR3 spells CASSQNRQGTEAFF. The DNA for the CDR3 is TGTGCCAGCAGCCAAAACCGACAGGGGACTGAAGCTTTCTTT.

This clonotype was counted at least ten times. V is TRBV28 and J is TRBJ1-2; D is perhaps TRBD1 (5 bases). CDR1 MDHEN and CDR2 SYDVKM come from the germline V gene. The CDR3 is made up of 16 amino acids. V lost 3 bases, J lost 6 bases, and 20 bases lay in between. The CDR3 loop reads CASSLGEDLIRDGYTF. The CDR3 region has the DNA TGTGCCAGCAGTTTGGGGGAGGATCTGATCAGAGATGGCTACACCTTC.